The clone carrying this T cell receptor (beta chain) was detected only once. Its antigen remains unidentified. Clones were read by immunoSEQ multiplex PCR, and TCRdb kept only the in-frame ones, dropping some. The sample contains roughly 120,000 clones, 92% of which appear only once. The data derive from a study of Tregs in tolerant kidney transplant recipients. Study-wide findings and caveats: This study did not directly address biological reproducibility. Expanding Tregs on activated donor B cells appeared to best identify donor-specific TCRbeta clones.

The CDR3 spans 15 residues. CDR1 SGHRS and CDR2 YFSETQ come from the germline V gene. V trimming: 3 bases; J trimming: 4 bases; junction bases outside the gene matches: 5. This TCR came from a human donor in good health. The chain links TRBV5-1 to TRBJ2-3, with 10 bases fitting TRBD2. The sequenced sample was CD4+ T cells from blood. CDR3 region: CASSSSGSTADTQYF. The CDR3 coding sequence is TGCGCCAGCAGCTCTAGCGGGAGTACTGCAGATACGCAGTATTTT.